Following are 15 T cell receptor beta chains from one sample sequenced in a study of OX40 agonist ivuxolimab in advanced cancers. The assay was immunoSEQ multiplex PCR, and TCRdb's table has in-frame clones only and misses some. The table records around 40,000 clones, approximately 80% of them present only once. The sequencing here drew on CD4+ or CD8+ T cells sorted from blood, taken in a trial of the OX40 agonist ivuxolimab. All receptors come from an adult with an advanced solid tumor such as melanoma, head and neck, liver or kidney cancer.

The chain links TRBV6-1 to TRBJ1-2; D possibly corresponds to TRBD1 (5 bases). V was clipped by 4 bases and J by 6 bases, with 15 bases between them. This CDR3 has 14 residues. Germline-derived CDR1 and CDR2 are MNHNS and SASEGT. The CDR3 loop is CASSVSGGIDGYTF. CDR3 coding DNA: TGTGCCAGCAGTGTCTCGGGGGGGATCGATGGCTACACCTTC.

V and J are TRBV4-3 and TRBJ1-1; D remains ambiguous. V was clipped by 6 bases and J by 1 base, with 3 bases between them. The germline V gene encodes CDR1 LGHNA and CDR2 YSLEER. This CDR3 is 11 amino acids long. CDR3 amino acids: CASRGNTEAFF. CDR3 DNA: TGCGCCAGCAGAGGGAACACTGAAGCTTTCTTT.

The chain uses TRBV27 and TRBJ1-1; no firm D call. Trimming removed 3 bases from V and 11 bases from J, with 22 bases in between. Germline CDR1 reads MNHEY; CDR2 reads SMNVEV (reference sequence). CDR3 size: 15 residues. The CDR3 loop is CASSFRDLGRAGAFF. The CDR3 DNA sequence: TGTGCCAGCAGTTTTCGAGATCTGGGCCGGGCAGGCGCTTTCTTT.

The genes are TRBV11-3 and TRBJ2-2; the D gene is possibly TRBD1 (6 bases). This CDR3 is 18 amino acids long. V lost 2 bases and J 2 bases, leaving 18 bases between the germline ends. Germline loops: CDR1 SGHNT, CDR2 YENEEA. The CDR3 coding sequence is TGTGCCAGCAGCTTAATAATCACAGGACAGACTAACACCGGGGAGCTGTTTTTT. Encoded protein: CASSLIITGQTNTGELFF.

This chain uses TRBV12-5 with TRBJ2-1; a possible D gene is TRBD1 (6 bases). This CDR3 is 14 amino acids long. CDR1 and CDR2 (germline): LGHNT, FRNRAP. The V and J ends lost 3 bases and 9 bases respectively, with 15 bases between them. The DNA for the CDR3 is TGTGCTAGTGGTTTCGGGCAGGGGAGTGGTGAGCAGTTCTTC. Translation gives CASGFGQGSGEQFF.

The chain joins TRBV5-1 to TRBJ2-5, with 9 bases that match TRBD1. Germline V gives CDR1 SGHRS, CDR2 YFSETQ. CDR3 length: 15 amino acids. With V trimmed by 0 bases and J by 2 bases, 2 bases remained unmatched. The CDR3 DNA is TGCGCCAGCAGCTTGGGGGACAGGGCTCAAGAGACCCAGTACTTC. Protein sequence: CASSLGDRAQETQYF.

The chain employs TRBV5-1 and TRBJ2-2; D gene ambiguous. The CDR3 loop spans 14 amino acids. In germline, CDR1 is SGHRS, CDR2 YFSETQ. Trimming took off 4 bases at V and 0 bases at J, with 7 bases between the two ends. CDR3 region: CASSTGSNTGELFF. CDR3 coding DNA: TGCGCCAGCAGCACCGGGTCGAACACCGGGGAGCTGTTTTTT.

This chain's CDR3 is CASIDWREVGEQFF. In DNA form, the CDR3 reads TGTGCCAGCATTGACTGGCGGGAGGTAGGTGAGCAGTTCTTC. The J gene is TRBJ2-1, the V gene TRBV28; TRBD2 matches 8 bases. Trimming took 7 bases from V and 9 from J; bases not matched to a gene: 11. Looked up from germline, CDR1 is MDHEN and CDR2 is SYDVKM. The CDR3 has 14 residues.

V gene TRBV5-1 combines with J gene TRBJ2-3; tentative D call: TRBD2 (6 bases). There are 14 residues in the CDR3. Trimming cost V 1 base and J 5 bases, with 11 bases left between them. The germline CDR1 and CDR2 sequences are SGHRS and YFSETQ. In DNA form, the CDR3 reads TGCGCCAGCAGCTTGACGGGAGCTAAAGATACGCAGTATTTT. Encoded protein: CASSLTGAKDTQYF.

The chain carries TRBV6-5 and TRBJ1-1; 8 bases are shared with TRBD1. The CDR3 spans 15 residues. Losses at the gene ends were 6 bases for V and 1 base for J; bases not matched to a gene: 7. The germline V gene has CDR1 MNHEY and CDR2 SVGAGI. CDR3 sequence: CASRPGQGRNTEAFF. The DNA of the CDR3 is TGTGCCAGCAGACCCGGACAGGGAAGGAACACTGAAGCTTTCTTT.

The chain combines TRBV5-4 with TRBJ2-1; D is tentatively TRBD1 or TRBD2 (5 bases each). Germline CDR1 is SGHNT and CDR2 is YYREEE (reference sequence). This CDR3 spans 15 amino acids. Trimming stripped 4 bases from V and 12 bases from J, with 23 bases between. DNA of the CDR3: TGTGCCAGCAGCCAAGATCGGGGCACCCTTCTTCGGCAGTTCTTC. Protein sequence: CASSQDRGTLLRQFF.

The rearrangement uses TRBV19 and TRBJ2-5; 7 bases align to TRBD2. Germline V gene data show CDR1 as LNHDA and CDR2 as SQIVND (reference sequence). This CDR3 spans 14 amino acids. V gave up 7 bases and J gave up 1 base; unmatched junction bases: 6. CDR3 amino acids: CASKRASGQETQYF. CDR3 bases: TGTGCCAGTAAGCGAGCTAGCGGCCAAGAGACCCAGTACTTC.

The genes are TRBV7-3 and TRBJ2-1, with 10 bases matching TRBD2. The CDR3 sequence is 15 residues long. Unmatched junction bases numbered 8, after V lost 5 bases and J lost 7 bases. Germline V gene data show CDR1 as SGHTA and CDR2 as FQGTGA. The CDR3 loop reads CASSPNLAGVNEQFF. The CDR3, as DNA: TGTGCCAGCAGCCCAAATCTAGCGGGAGTAAATGAGCAGTTCTTC.

In nucleotides, the CDR3 is TGCGCCAGCAGCCAAGTTCCTAGCGGGAGTAGCGGAGATACGCAGTATTTT. It specifies CASSQVPSGSSGDTQYF. The J gene is TRBJ2-3, the V gene TRBV4-1; 10 nucleotides align to TRBD2. Germline assignment: CDR1 MGHRA and CDR2 YSYEKL. CDR3 length equals 17 residues. Trimming cost V 1 base and J 5 bases; bases outside gene matches: 9.

The chain recombines TRBV9 with TRBJ1-1, with 8 bases matching TRBD1. Germline V gene lookup returns CDR1 SGDLS and CDR2 YYNGEE. The CDR3 is 13 amino acids. V trimming: 3 bases; J trimming: 7 bases; junction bases outside the gene matches: 5. CDR3 sequence: CASSGQGAYEAFF. The CDR3 DNA reads TGTGCCAGCAGCGGCCAGGGGGCCTATGAAGCTTTCTTT.